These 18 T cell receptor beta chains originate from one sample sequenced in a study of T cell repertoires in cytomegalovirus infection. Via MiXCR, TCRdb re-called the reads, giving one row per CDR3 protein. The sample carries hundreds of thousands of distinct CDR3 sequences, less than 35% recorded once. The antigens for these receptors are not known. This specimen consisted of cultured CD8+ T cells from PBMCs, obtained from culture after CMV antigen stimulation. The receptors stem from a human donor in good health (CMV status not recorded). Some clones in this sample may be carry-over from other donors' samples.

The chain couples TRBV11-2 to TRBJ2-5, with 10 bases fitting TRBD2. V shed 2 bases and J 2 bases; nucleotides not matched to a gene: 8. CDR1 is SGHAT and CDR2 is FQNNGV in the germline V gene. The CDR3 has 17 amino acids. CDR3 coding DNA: TGTGCCAGCAGCTTACTCCAAGCGGGGGGGTATCAAGAGACCCAGTACTTC. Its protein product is CASSLLQAGGYQETQYF.

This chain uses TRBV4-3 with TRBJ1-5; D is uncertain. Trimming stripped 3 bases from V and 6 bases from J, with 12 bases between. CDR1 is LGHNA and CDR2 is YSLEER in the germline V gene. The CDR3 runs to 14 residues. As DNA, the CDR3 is TGCGCCAGCAGCCATCGCTTAGGTCCTCAGCCCCAGCATTTT. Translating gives CASSHRLGPQPQHF.

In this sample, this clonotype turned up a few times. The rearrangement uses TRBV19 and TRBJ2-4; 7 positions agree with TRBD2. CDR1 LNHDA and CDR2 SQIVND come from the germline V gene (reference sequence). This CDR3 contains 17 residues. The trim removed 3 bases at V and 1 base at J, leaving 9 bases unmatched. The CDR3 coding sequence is TGTGCCAGTAGTATCCGGCAGGGAGGGCTGGCCAAAAACATTCAGTACTTC. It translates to CASSIRQGGLAKNIQYF.

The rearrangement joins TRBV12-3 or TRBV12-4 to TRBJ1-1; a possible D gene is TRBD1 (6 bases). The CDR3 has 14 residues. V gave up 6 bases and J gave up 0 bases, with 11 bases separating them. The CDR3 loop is CASRVDSMNTEAFF. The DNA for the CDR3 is TGTGCCAGCAGAGTGGACAGTATGAACACTGAAGCTTTCTTT.

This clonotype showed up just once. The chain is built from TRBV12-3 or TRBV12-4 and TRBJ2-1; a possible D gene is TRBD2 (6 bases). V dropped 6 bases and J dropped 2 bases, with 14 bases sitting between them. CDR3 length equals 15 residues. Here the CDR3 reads CASSGVEGPYNEQFF. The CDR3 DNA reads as TGTGCCAGCAGCGGGGTGGAGGGCCCCTACAATGAGCAGTTCTTC.

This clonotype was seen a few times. CDR3 DNA: TGTGCCAGCAGCCCGGGAGGGGTGCGGGACGGCTACACCTTC. Amino acids: CASSPGGVRDGYTF. The rearrangement links TRBV6-6 to TRBJ1-2, with D possibly being TRBD1 (5 bases). Germline CDR1 reads MNHNY; CDR2 reads SVGAGI (reference sequence). The V gene lost 6 bases and the J gene lost 8 bases, with 19 bases spanning the gap. This CDR3 is built from 14 residues.

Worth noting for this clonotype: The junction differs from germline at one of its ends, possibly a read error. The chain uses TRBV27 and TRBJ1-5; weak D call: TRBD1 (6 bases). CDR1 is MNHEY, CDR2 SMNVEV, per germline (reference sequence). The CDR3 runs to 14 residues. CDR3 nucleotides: TGTGTCAGCAGCTTTACAGGGAAGGTCCAGCCCCAGCATTTT. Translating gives CVSSFTGKVQPQHF.

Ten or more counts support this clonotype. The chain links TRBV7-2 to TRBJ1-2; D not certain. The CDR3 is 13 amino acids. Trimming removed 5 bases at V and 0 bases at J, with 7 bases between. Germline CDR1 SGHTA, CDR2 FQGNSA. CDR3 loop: CASSHTTNYGYTF. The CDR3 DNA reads TGTGCCAGCAGCCACACGACTAACTATGGCTACACCTTC.

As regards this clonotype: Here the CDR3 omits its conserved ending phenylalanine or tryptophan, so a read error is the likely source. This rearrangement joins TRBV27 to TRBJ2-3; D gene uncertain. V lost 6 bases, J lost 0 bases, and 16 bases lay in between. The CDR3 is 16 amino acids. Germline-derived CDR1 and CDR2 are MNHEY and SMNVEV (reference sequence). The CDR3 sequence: CASSPSAGDSTDTQYS. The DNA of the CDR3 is TGTGCCAGCAGCCCATCGGCAGGAGATAGCACAGATACGCAGTATTCT.

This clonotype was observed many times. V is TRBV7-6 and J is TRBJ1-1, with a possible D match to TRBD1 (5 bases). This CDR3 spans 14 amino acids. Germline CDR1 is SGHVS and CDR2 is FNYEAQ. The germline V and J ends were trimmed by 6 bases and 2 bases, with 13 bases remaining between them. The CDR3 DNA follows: TGTGCCAGCAGGCACTTTGGGGGTAACACTGAAGCTTTCTTT. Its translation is CASRHFGGNTEAFF.

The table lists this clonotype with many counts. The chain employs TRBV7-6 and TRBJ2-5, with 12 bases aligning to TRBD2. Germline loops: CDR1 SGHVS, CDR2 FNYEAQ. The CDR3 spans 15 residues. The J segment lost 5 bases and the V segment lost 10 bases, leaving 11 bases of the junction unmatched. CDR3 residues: CATVLAGGWSETQYF. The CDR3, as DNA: TGTGCCACCGTACTAGCGGGGGGTTGGAGCGAGACCCAGTACTTC.

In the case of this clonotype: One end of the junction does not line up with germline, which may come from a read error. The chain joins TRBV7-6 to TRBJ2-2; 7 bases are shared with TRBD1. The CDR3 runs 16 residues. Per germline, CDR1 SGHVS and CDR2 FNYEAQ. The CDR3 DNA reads TGTACCAGCAGCTCCCTAGGGGGCCTCAACACCGGGGAGCTGTTTTTT. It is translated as CTSSSLGGLNTGELFF.

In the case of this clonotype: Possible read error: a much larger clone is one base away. The CDR3 nucleotides read TGTGCCAACAGCCTACAGAAACCTAAAGAGACCCAGTACTTC. Amino acid sequence: CANSLQKPKETQYF. J is TRBJ2-5 and V is TRBV3-1; D ambiguous. This CDR3 region has 14 residues. Germline CDR1 reads LGHDT; CDR2 reads YNNKEL (reference sequence).

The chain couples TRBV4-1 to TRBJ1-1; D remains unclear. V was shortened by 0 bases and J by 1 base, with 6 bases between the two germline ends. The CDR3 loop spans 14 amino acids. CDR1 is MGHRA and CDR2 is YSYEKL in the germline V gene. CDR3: CASSQDGRNTEAFF. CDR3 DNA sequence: TGCGCCAGCAGCCAAGATGGACGGAACACTGAAGCTTTCTTT.

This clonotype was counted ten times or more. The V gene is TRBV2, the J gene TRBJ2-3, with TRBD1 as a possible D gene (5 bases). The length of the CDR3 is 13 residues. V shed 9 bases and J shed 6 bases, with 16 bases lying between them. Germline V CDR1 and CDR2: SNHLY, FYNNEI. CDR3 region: CASTEGANDTQYF. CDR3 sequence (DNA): TGTGCCAGTACAGAAGGGGCGAACGATACGCAGTATTTT.

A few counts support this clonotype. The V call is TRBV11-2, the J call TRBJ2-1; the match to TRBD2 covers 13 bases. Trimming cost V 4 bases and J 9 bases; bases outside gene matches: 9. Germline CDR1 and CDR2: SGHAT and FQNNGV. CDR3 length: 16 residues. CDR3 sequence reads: CASSSLLAGGPVEQFF. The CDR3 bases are TGTGCCAGCAGCTCCCTACTAGCGGGGGGGCCCGTTGAGCAGTTCTTC.

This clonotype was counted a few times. CDR3 sequence (DNA): TGTGCCACCAAAACGGAAAATGAGCAGTTCTTC. Its translation is CATKTENEQFF. The rearrangement uses TRBV6-2 or TRBV6-3 and TRBJ2-1, with D uncertain. V lost 10 bases to trimming and J lost 7 bases, with 11 bases between them. In germline, CDR1 is MNHEY, CDR2 SVGEGT. The CDR3 loop spans 11 amino acids.

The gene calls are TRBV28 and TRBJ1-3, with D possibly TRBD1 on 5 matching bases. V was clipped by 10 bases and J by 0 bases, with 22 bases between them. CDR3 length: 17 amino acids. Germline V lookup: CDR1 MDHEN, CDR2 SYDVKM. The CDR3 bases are TGTGCCAACATTTCCTTGGTCAGGGCGACCTCTGGAAACACCATATATTTT. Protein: CANISLVRATSGNTIYF.